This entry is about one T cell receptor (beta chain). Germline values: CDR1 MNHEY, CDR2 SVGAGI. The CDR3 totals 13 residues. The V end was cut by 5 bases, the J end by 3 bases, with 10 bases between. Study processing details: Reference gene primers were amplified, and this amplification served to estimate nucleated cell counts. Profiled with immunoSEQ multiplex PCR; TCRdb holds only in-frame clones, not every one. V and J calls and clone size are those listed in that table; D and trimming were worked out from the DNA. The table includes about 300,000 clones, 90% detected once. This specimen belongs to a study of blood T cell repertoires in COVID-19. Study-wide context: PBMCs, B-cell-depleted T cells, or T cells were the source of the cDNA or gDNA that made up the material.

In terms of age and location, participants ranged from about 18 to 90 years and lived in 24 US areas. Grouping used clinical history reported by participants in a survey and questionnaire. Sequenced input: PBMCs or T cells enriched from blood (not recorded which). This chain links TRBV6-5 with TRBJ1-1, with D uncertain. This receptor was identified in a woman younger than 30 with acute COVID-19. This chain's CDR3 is CASSRGRDTEAFF. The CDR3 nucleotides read TGTGCCAGCAGTAGAGGGAGGGACACTGAAGCTTTCTTT.